The 15 T cell receptor beta chains listed next were all sequenced from one sample in a study of blood T cell repertoires in COVID-19. TCRdb's copy holds only in-frame clones and misses some; the assay was immunoSEQ multiplex PCR. The table has tens of thousands of clones, about 76% seen once. Input material: peripheral blood. The source is a human donor in a cohort sampled during active COVID-19.

The V and J genes are TRBV19 and TRBJ1-5, with D possibly being TRBD1 (5 bases). From germline, CDR1 is LNHDA and CDR2 SQIVND (reference sequence). The CDR3 extends over 16 amino acids. V was shortened by 8 bases and J by 4 bases, with 21 bases between the two germline ends. This CDR3 reads CASHPGGGGPNQPQHF. CDR3 DNA: TGTGCCAGTCACCCGGGTGGGGGGGGTCCTAATCAGCCCCAGCATTTT.

The chain carries TRBV28 and TRBJ2-7, with 7 bases fitting TRBD1. Unmatched junction bases numbered 8, after V lost 6 bases and J lost 0 bases. The CDR3 sequence is 15 residues long. Germline CDR1 and CDR2: MDHEN and SYDVKM. This CDR3 reads CASREQGRYSYEQYF. CDR3 sequence (DNA): TGTGCCAGCAGGGAACAGGGGCGCTACTCCTACGAGCAGTACTTC. Together with reference TRBV28 and TRBJ2-7, the CDR3 gives the full variable domain: DVKVTQSSRYLVKRTGEKVFLECVQDMDHENMFWYRQDPGLGLRLIYFSYDVKMKEKGDIPEGYSVSREKKERFSLILESASTNQTSMYLCASREQGRYSYEQYFGPGTRLTVT.

J is TRBJ2-7 and V is TRBV18, with D tentatively TRBD2 (6 bases). Germline V gene lookup returns CDR1 KGHSH and CDR2 LQKENI. There are 14 residues in the CDR3. The V gene lost 6 bases and the J gene lost 0 bases, with 12 bases spanning the gap. In DNA form, the CDR3 reads TGTGCCAGCTCGCCGGAGGGCGGCTCCTACGAGCAGTACTTC. Protein product: CASSPEGGSYEQYF.

The chain's CDR3 is CATSSGGGTGYTEAFF. DNA of the CDR3: TGTGCCACCAGCAGTGGGGGGGGGACAGGGTACACTGAAGCTTTCTTT. V gene TRBV15 combines with J gene TRBJ1-1; 9 positions agree with TRBD1. Germline CDR1 reads LNHNV; CDR2 reads YYDKDF (reference sequence). J lost 3 bases, V lost 3 bases, and 8 bases had no gene match. This CDR3 is built from 16 residues.

The CDR3 region is CASSLAGGPGDTQYF. The CDR3 DNA sequence: TGTGCCAGCAGCTTAGCGGGGGGGCCGGGAGATACGCAGTATTTT. V is TRBV7-2 and J is TRBJ2-3, with D perhaps matching TRBD2 (7 bases). This CDR3 spans 15 amino acids. Between the trimmed V and J ends, which lost 0 bases and 5 bases, there was a span of 12 bases. From germline, CDR1 is SGHTA and CDR2 FQGNSA. The entire variable domain, with the rest obtained from reference TRBV7-2 and TRBJ2-3, is as follows: GAGVSQSPSNKVTEKGKDVELRCDPISGHTALYWYRQSLGQGLEFLIYFQGNSAPDKSGLPSDRFSAERTGGSVSTLTIQRTQQEDSAVYLCASSLAGGPGDTQYFGPGTRLTVL.

This chain connects TRBV7-9 to TRBJ2-1; 11 bases are shared with TRBD1. CDR3 length: 14 residues. CDR1 is SEHNR, CDR2 FQNEAQ, per germline (reference sequence). The V and J ends lost 5 bases and 8 bases, in that order; junction bases with no gene match: 5. CDR3 nucleotides: TGTGCCAGCAGCCCCCGGACAGGGGGCGATGAGCAGTTCTTC. This gives the protein CASSPRTGGDEQFF.

This clone was seen only a few times. The rearrangement uses TRBV11-2 and TRBJ1-3, with 8 bases aligning to TRBD1. Trimming removed 5 bases from V and 2 bases from J; junction bases left unmatched: 11. CDR1 is SGHAT, CDR2 FQNNGV, per germline. The CDR3 length is 17 residues. The DNA for the CDR3 is TGTGCCAGCAGCCACCGACAGGGGATGGCTACTGGAAACACCATATATTTT. This encodes CASSHRQGMATGNTIYF.

The chain employs TRBV18 and TRBJ2-7; 7 bases align to TRBD1. Trimming cost V 4 bases and J 4 bases; bases outside gene matches: 4. The CDR3 extends over 13 amino acids. In germline, CDR1 is KGHSH, CDR2 LQKENI. The CDR3 DNA reads TGTGCCAGCTCACGGGACAGAGGATACGAGCAGTACTTC. Its protein is CASSRDRGYEQYF.

The chain uses TRBV6-5 and TRBJ2-1; 11 bases agree with TRBD1. Germline CDR1 and CDR2: MNHEY and SVGAGI. With V trimmed by 6 bases and J by 2 bases, 3 bases remained unmatched. This CDR3 is built from 15 residues. The CDR3 sequence: CASRGQGGTYNEQFF. Written as DNA, the CDR3 is TGTGCCAGCAGGGGACAGGGGGGTACCTACAATGAGCAGTTCTTC.

This chain links TRBV30 with TRBJ1-5, with TRBD1 as a possible D gene (5 bases). Trimming stripped 1 base from V and 4 bases from J, with 8 bases between. The CDR3 consists of 13 residues. Germline lookup yields CDR1 GTSNPN and CDR2 SVGIG (reference sequence). The CDR3 loop reads CAWSGPGNQPQHF. DNA for the CDR3: TGTGCCTGGAGTGGGCCAGGGAATCAGCCCCAGCATTTT.

The chain has TRBV5-6 and TRBJ2-7, with D perhaps matching TRBD1 (5 bases). Germline lookup yields CDR1 SGHDT and CDR2 YYEEEE. The CDR3 is 14 amino acids. V was trimmed by 0 bases and J by 2 bases, leaving 9 bases between them. CDR3 in amino acids: CASSLGLTAYEQYF. As DNA, the CDR3 is TGTGCCAGCAGCTTGGGTCTGACAGCCTACGAGCAGTACTTC.

The chain combines TRBV6-5 with TRBJ1-1, with 8 bases that match TRBD1. The CDR3 is 13 amino acids. Germline lookup yields CDR1 MNHEY and CDR2 SVGAGI. J was trimmed by 3 bases and V by 8 bases; bases with no gene match: 5. The CDR3 sequence is CASGRGRDTEAFF. CDR3 DNA: TGTGCCAGCGGCAGGGGGCGGGACACTGAAGCTTTCTTT.

V and J are TRBV2 and TRBJ2-2, with D unresolved. V was trimmed by 6 bases and J by 3 bases, leaving 5 bases between them. Germline assignment: CDR1 SNHLY and CDR2 FYNNEI. The length of the CDR3 is 12 residues. CDR3 nucleotides: TGTGCCAGCAGGTTAGACACCGGGGAGCTGTTTTTT. It is translated as CASRLDTGELFF.

This clone was counted between two and nine times. The genes are TRBV6-5 and TRBJ1-2; TRBD1 matches 7 bases. The trim removed 8 bases at V and 4 bases at J, leaving 7 bases unmatched. CDR3 length equals 13 residues. Germline V gene data show CDR1 as MNHEY and CDR2 as SVGAGI. CDR3 amino acids: CASGGQALYGYTF. The CDR3 DNA reads as TGTGCCAGCGGCGGACAGGCCCTCTATGGCTACACCTTC.

This clone has only one observation. V is TRBV12-3 or TRBV12-4 and J is TRBJ1-5; D gene ambiguous. This CDR3 has 13 amino acids. V was trimmed by 3 bases and J by 7 bases, leaving 10 bases between them. CDR3: CASSFWGAQPQHF. Here the CDR3 DNA reads TGTGCCAGCAGTTTTTGGGGAGCCCAGCCCCAGCATTTT.